One and the same sample provided the 17 T cell receptor beta chains below, sequenced in a study of CD8 T cells in Susac syndrome. Reverse transcription of about 0.5 to 1 ug RNA was performed with random hexamers. TCRdb itself ran the immunoSEQ multiplex PCR reads through MiXCR, one entry per CDR3 protein. The data show about 150,000 distinct CDR3 sequences, roughly 95% seen once. Sample: CD8+ T cells from PBMCs. The receptor source for this set is a human donor with multiple sclerosis.

The V and J genes are TRBV6-2 or TRBV6-3 and TRBJ1-2; D unclear. The V end lost 7 bases, the J end lost 3 bases, and 15 bases lay between the germline ends. This CDR3 region has 14 residues. Per germline, CDR1 MNHEY and CDR2 SVGEGT. In nucleotides, the CDR3 is TGTGCCAGCACCCCTGTCAGCTACGACTATGGCTACACCTTC. Protein sequence: CASTPVSYDYGYTF.

The CDR3 sequence: CASSGGVQPQHF. Here the CDR3 DNA reads TGTGCCAGCAGCGGGGGGGTTCAGCCCCAGCATTTT. The V call is TRBV7-9, the J call TRBJ1-5; D is perhaps TRBD1 (5 bases). Germline CDR1 SEHNR, CDR2 FQNEAQ (reference sequence). V shed 5 bases and J shed 6 bases, with 8 bases lying between them. CDR3 size: 12 residues. Looking up the rest from reference TRBV7-9 and TRBJ1-5 gives the full variable domain: DTGVSQNPRHKITKRGQNVTFRCDPISEHNRLYWYRQTLGQGPEFLTYFQNEAQLEKSRLLSDRFSAERPKGSFSTLEIQRTEQGDSAMYLCASSGGVQPQHFGDGTRLSIL.

This chain uses TRBV7-9 with TRBJ1-5, with a tentative D call TRBD1 (5 bases). CDR1 SEHNR and CDR2 FQNEAQ come from the germline V gene (reference sequence). This CDR3 spans 15 amino acids. V dropped 4 bases and J dropped 2 bases, with 12 bases sitting between them. The CDR3 sequence: CASSSMGVGNQPQHF. The CDR3 DNA follows: TGTGCCAGCAGCTCGATGGGGGTGGGCAATCAGCCCCAGCATTTT. Full variable domain (outside the CDR3, taken from reference TRBV7-9 and TRBJ1-5): DTGVSQNPRHKITKRGQNVTFRCDPISEHNRLYWYRQTLGQGPEFLTYFQNEAQLEKSRLLSDRFSAERPKGSFSTLEIQRTEQGDSAMYLCASSSMGVGNQPQHFGDGTRLSIL.

V is TRBV30 and J is TRBJ2-6; D may be TRBD2 (5 bases). Germline V lookup: CDR1 GTSNPN, CDR2 SVGIG (reference sequence). The CDR3 sequence is 15 residues long. The ends were cut back, 1 base at V and 1 base at J, with 8 bases in the middle. The CDR3 sequence: CAWSGGRSGANVLTF. DNA for the CDR3: TGTGCCTGGAGTGGAGGGCGTTCTGGGGCCAACGTCCTGACTTTC.

This rearrangement joins TRBV2 to TRBJ2-1, with TRBD1 identical over 9 bases. Germline lookup yields CDR1 SNHLY and CDR2 FYNNEI. The length of the CDR3 is 12 residues. J lost 8 bases, V lost 6 bases, and 2 bases had no gene match. CDR3 DNA: TGTGCCAGCAGGGACAGGGGACATGAGCAGTTCTTC. Translated: CASRDRGHEQFF.

V is TRBV29-1 and J is TRBJ2-3; perhaps TRBD2 as D (5 bases). Germline V CDR1 and CDR2: SQVTM, ANQGSEA. V was trimmed by 2 bases and J by 4 bases, leaving 16 bases between them. The CDR3 spans 15 residues. The CDR3 sequence is CSVERGWTEADTQYF. The CDR3 DNA follows: TGCAGCGTTGAACGCGGGTGGACGGAGGCAGATACGCAGTATTTT.

The gene calls are TRBV6-6 and TRBJ1-2; D is possibly TRBD1 (5 bases). V lost 0 bases and J 8 bases, leaving 16 bases between the germline ends. The CDR3 is made up of 15 amino acids. Germline CDR1 and CDR2: MNHNY and SVGAGI (reference sequence). CDR3 sequence (DNA): TGTGCCAGCAGTTACTCAGGGCAGGGATCTATCGGCTACACCTTC. This sequence encodes CASSYSGQGSIGYTF.

DNA for the CDR3: TGTGCCAGCAGTTTACAGGTTTGGGCGGGGTCACCCCTCCACTTT. Translated: CASSLQVWAGSPLHF. The J gene is TRBJ1-6, the V gene TRBV27; no clear D gene. CDR1 and CDR2 (germline): MNHEY, SMNVEV (reference sequence). V shed 2 bases and J shed 10 bases, with 15 bases lying between them. There are 15 residues in the CDR3.

This chain connects TRBV30 to TRBJ1-2, with D possibly TRBD1 on 6 matching bases. Trimming removed 5 bases from V and 6 bases from J, with 16 bases in between. The CDR3 contains 13 residues. In germline, CDR1 is GTSNPN, CDR2 SVGIG (reference sequence). CDR3 sequence (DNA): TGTGCCTGGGGGGAGGACAGCAGAGATGGCTACACCTTC. This sequence encodes CAWGEDSRDGYTF.

The chain combines TRBV12-3 or TRBV12-4 with TRBJ2-1; 8 positions match TRBD2. V lost 6 bases, J lost 3 bases, and 7 bases stayed unmatched. The CDR3 runs to 15 residues. The CDR3 is CASRLSGASYNEQFF. CDR3 sequence (DNA): TGTGCCAGCAGACTTAGCGGGGCTAGCTACAATGAGCAGTTCTTC.

The J gene is TRBJ2-4, the V gene TRBV29-1; D unresolved. V lost 3 bases to trimming and J lost 7 bases, with 10 bases between them. The germline V gene encodes CDR1 SQVTM and CDR2 ANQGSEA. The CDR3 covers 12 residues. Here the CDR3 DNA reads TGCAGCGTTGAGGTCGCTGGGAACATTCAGTACTTC. Its translation: CSVEVAGNIQYF.

The chain is built from TRBV29-1 and TRBJ1-2, with TRBD1 matching 10 bases. The junction had 12 bases not matched to a gene; V was cut back by 6 bases and J by 8 bases. Germline V gives CDR1 SQVTM, CDR2 ANQGSEA. The CDR3 spans 14 residues. The CDR3 nucleotides are TGCAGCGTCGCCGGGACAGGGGCCTTTGGGGGCTACACCTTC. Amino acid sequence: CSVAGTGAFGGYTF.

This chain connects TRBV5-4 to TRBJ2-2; D remains unclear. Looked up from germline, CDR1 is SGHNT and CDR2 is YYREEE (reference sequence). CDR3 length equals 13 residues. Trimming took off 0 bases at V and 5 bases at J, with 5 bases between the two ends. The CDR3 sequence: CASSLEVTGELFF. The CDR3 DNA sequence: TGTGCCAGCAGCTTGGAAGTAACCGGGGAGCTGTTTTTT. The entire variable domain, with the rest obtained from reference TRBV5-4 and TRBJ2-2, is as follows: ETGVTQSPTHLIKTRGQQVTLRCSSQSGHNTVSWYQQALGQGPQFIFQYYREEENGRGNFPPRFSGLQFPNYSSELNVNALELDDSALYLCASSLEVTGELFFGEGSRLTVL.

The chain joins TRBV4-1 to TRBJ2-5; D call uncertain. Germline CDR1 and CDR2: MGHRA and YSYEKL. The V gene lost 0 bases and the J gene lost 2 bases, with 10 bases spanning the gap. The CDR3 is 15 amino acids. DNA for the CDR3: TGCGCCAGCAGCCAAGATCAGGCAGAGCAAGAGACCCAGTACTTC. Translated: CASSQDQAEQETQYF.

Here the CDR3 DNA reads TGTGCCAGCAGCCAAGTTTTCAGGGAGGCCCCAGATACGCAGTATTTT. Residues: CASSQVFREAPDTQYF. The gene calls are TRBV14 and TRBJ2-3, with D maybe TRBD2 (6 bases). Germline values: CDR1 SGHDN, CDR2 FVKESK. The CDR3 has 16 residues. V was trimmed by 1 base and J by 4 bases, leaving 15 bases between them.

The V gene is TRBV4-1, the J gene TRBJ1-2; D call uncertain. Germline CDR1 MGHRA, CDR2 YSYEKL. The CDR3 loop spans 16 amino acids. Deletions cut 0 bases from V and 3 bases from J, with 14 bases between. This chain's CDR3 is CASSQDRAVGYYGYTF. The CDR3 DNA reads as TGCGCCAGCAGCCAAGATCGGGCGGTTGGATACTATGGCTACACCTTC.

The gene calls are TRBV29-1 and TRBJ2-1; no definite D call. This CDR3 spans 14 amino acids. V gave up 4 bases and J gave up 0 bases, with 10 bases separating them. Germline CDR1 is SQVTM and CDR2 is ANQGSEA. CDR3 region: CSVVLRSSYNEQFF. For the CDR3, the DNA is TGCAGCGTTGTACTCAGAAGCTCCTACAATGAGCAGTTCTTC.